The 9 T cell receptor beta chains below come from one sample, sequenced in a study of beta chain features in type 1 diabetes. Reverse transcribing all isolated RNA meant expressed TCRB transcripts were sequenced. The table came from immunoSEQ multiplex PCR; TCRdb's copy has only in-frame clones and leaves some out. The profile shows almost 350,000 clones, 8% of them singletons. Sequencing was carried out using central memory CD4+ T cells from blood. The receptor source for this set is a young woman in good health.

This clone was detected only once. The rearrangement links TRBV4-2 to TRBJ2-1; D is possibly TRBD2 (6 bases). The CDR3 contains 16 residues. Germline V gene lookup returns CDR1 LGHNA and CDR2 YNFKEQ. V dropped 0 bases and J dropped 10 bases, with 19 bases sitting between them. CDR3 DNA: TGTGCCAGCAGCCAAGAAGGTCTAGCGAAGGGGTCGGAGCAGTTCTTC. It codes for CASSQEGLAKGSEQFF.

This clone was seen ten or more times. The chain has TRBV14 and TRBJ2-7; TRBD2 aligns across 14 bases. This CDR3 contains 15 residues. Trimming removed 4 bases from V and 6 bases from J; junction bases left unmatched: 5. CDR1 and CDR2 from the germline V gene are SGHDN and FVKESK. The CDR3 loop is CASSRGLAGGIEQYF. DNA of the CDR3: TGTGCCAGCAGCCGCGGACTAGCGGGAGGTATCGAGCAGTACTTC. Using reference TRBV14 and TRBJ2-7 for the parts outside the CDR3, the full variable domain is EAGVTQFPSHSVIEKGQTVTLRCDPISGHDNLYWYRRVMGKEIKFLLHFVKESKQDESGMPNNRFLAERTGGTYSTLKVQPAELEDSGVYFCASSRGLAGGIEQYFGPGTRLTVT.

This clone appeared a few times. V gene TRBV2 combines with J gene TRBJ2-3; TRBD1 might be the D (6 bases). V lost 6 bases to trimming and J lost 5 bases, with 9 bases between them. Per germline, CDR1 SNHLY and CDR2 FYNNEI. The CDR3 sequence is 12 residues long. In nucleotides, the CDR3 is TGTGCCAGCAGGACACAGGGAGATACGCAGTATTTT. It encodes CASRTQGDTQYF.

This clone has more than one count but fewer than ten. The rearrangement uses TRBV2 and TRBJ2-1, with TRBD2 matching over 13 bases. The CDR3 contains 14 residues. After removal of 6 bases from V and 6 bases from J, the junction contained 2 bases not matched to a gene. CDR1 and CDR2 (germline): SNHLY, FYNNEI. CDR3 DNA sequence: TGTGCCAGCAGACTAGCGGGAGGGACCAATGAGCAGTTCTTC. The encoded protein is CASRLAGGTNEQFF. Filled out from reference TRBV2 and TRBJ2-1, the complete variable domain reads EPEVTQTPSHQVTQMGQEVILRCVPISNHLYFYWYRQILGQKVEFLVSFYNNEISEKSEIFDDQFSVERPDGSNFTLKIRSTKLEDSAMYFCASRLAGGTNEQFFGPGTRLTVL.

This clone turned up a few times. The rearrangement links TRBV7-6 to TRBJ2-6; D is unresolved. This CDR3 spans 18 amino acids. Trimming removed 1 base at V and 0 bases at J, with 13 bases between. Germline V gives CDR1 SGHVS, CDR2 FNYEAQ. DNA of the CDR3: TGTGCCAGCAGCTTAGTACTTAGCAGACCCTCTGGGGCCAACGTCCTGACTTTC. It yields the protein CASSLVLSRPSGANVLTF.

This clone showed up many times. V usage is TRBV7-2 and J usage is TRBJ1-2; no firm D call. The CDR3 runs to 14 residues. Germline assignment: CDR1 SGHTA and CDR2 FQGNSA. Trimming pared 2 bases from V and 6 bases from J, leaving 13 bases between. CDR3 in amino acids: CASSLLGNLDGYTF. CDR3 sequence (DNA): TGTGCCAGCAGCTTACTGGGCAACTTGGATGGCTACACCTTC.

V gene TRBV10-3 combines with J gene TRBJ2-2; maybe TRBD2 (6 bases). V was clipped by 10 bases and J by 8 bases, with 20 bases between them. Germline V gene lookup returns CDR1 ENHRY and CDR2 SYGVKD. The CDR3 runs 14 residues. DNA of the CDR3: TGTGCCAGCAGGAGGGACCTGAGGAAGGGGGAGCTGTTTTTT. It specifies CASRRDLRKGELFF.

The chain combines TRBV5-5 with TRBJ2-2; D not resolved. The CDR3 runs to 13 residues. Trimming cost V 6 bases and J 1 base, with 7 bases left between them. CDR1 and CDR2 (germline): SGHKS, YYEKEE (reference sequence). DNA of the CDR3: TGTGCCAGCATCTCTCTGAACACCGGGGAGCTGTTTTTT. Its protein product is CASISLNTGELFF.

This clone occurred a few times. The CDR3: CASSVEGSSGQETQYF. The CDR3 bases are TGTGCCAGCAGCGTAGAGGGCTCTAGCGGCCAAGAGACCCAGTACTTC. V gene TRBV9 combines with J gene TRBJ2-5, with TRBD2 matching 7 bases. The CDR3 is 16 residues long. CDR1 and CDR2 from the germline V gene are SGDLS and YYNGEE. V shed 0 bases and J 1 base; nucleotides not matched to a gene: 6.